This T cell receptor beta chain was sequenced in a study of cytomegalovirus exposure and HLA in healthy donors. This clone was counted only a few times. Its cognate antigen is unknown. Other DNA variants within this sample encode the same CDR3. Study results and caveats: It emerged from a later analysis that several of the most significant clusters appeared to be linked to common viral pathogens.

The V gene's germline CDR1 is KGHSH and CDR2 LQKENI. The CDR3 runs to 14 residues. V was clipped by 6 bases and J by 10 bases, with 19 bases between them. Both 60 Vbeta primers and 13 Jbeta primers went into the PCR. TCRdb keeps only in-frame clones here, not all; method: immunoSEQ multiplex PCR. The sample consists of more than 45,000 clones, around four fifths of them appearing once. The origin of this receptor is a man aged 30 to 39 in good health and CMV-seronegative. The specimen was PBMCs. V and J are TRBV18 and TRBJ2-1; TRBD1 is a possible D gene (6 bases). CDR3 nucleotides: TGTGCCAGCTCCGACAGGCCAACTAGTGGAGAGCAGTTCTTC. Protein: CASSDRPTSGEQFF.